The 24 T cell receptor beta chains given below trace back to one sample, sequenced in a study of CD8 T cells in ankylosing spondylitis. TCRdb re-analysed the 5' RACE reads in MiXCR, keeping a single row per CDR3 protein. Found here are approximately 200,000 distinct CDR3 sequences, 13% of them singletons; the top ten hold 15% to 20%. Sequencing was carried out using blood, either unsorted or a sorted T cell fraction (not recorded which). The receptor set was obtained from a male donor with ankylosing spondylitis or in good health (not recorded which).

This rearrangement joins TRBV20-1 to TRBJ2-5; D is possibly TRBD2 (6 bases). V was shortened by 1 base and J by 5 bases, with 17 bases between the two germline ends. CDR1 is DFQATT, CDR2 SNEGSKA, per germline (reference sequence). The CDR3 is made up of 15 amino acids. This CDR3 reads CSARGPGAWGETQYF. The CDR3 nucleotides are TGCAGTGCTAGAGGTCCGGGAGCCTGGGGGGAGACCCAGTACTTC.

This clonotype was counted only a few times. The V and J genes are TRBV29-1 and TRBJ2-1, with TRBD1 matching over 7 bases. The CDR3 contains 12 residues. Germline loops: CDR1 SQVTM, CDR2 ANQGSEA. V gave up 4 bases and J gave up 6 bases; unmatched junction bases: 3. The CDR3 region has the DNA TGCAGCGTTGTGGCAGGGGGCAATGAGCAGTTCTTC. It yields the protein CSVVAGGNEQFF.

The V gene is TRBV2, the J gene TRBJ2-7; 7 nucleotides line up with TRBD1. Germline V gene lookup returns CDR1 SNHLY and CDR2 FYNNEI. V lost 6 bases and J lost 6; bases outside the gene matches: 11. This CDR3 comprises 14 residues. CDR3 nucleotides: TGTGCCAGCAGGCTTATTGGACAGGTGGGCGAGCAGTACTTC. This sequence encodes CASRLIGQVGEQYF.

The chain is built from TRBV7-2 and TRBJ2-1; D gene ambiguous. CDR1 is SGHTA, CDR2 FQGNSA, per germline. The CDR3 totals 17 residues. Trimming removed 5 bases at V and 3 bases at J, with 20 bases between. CDR3 loop: CASSPPHLEVGYNEQFF. The CDR3 nucleotides read TGTGCCAGCAGCCCCCCCCACCTAGAAGTGGGCTACAATGAGCAGTTCTTC.

This chain joins TRBV4-1 and TRBJ1-2; D might be TRBD1 (6 bases). CDR1 and CDR2 from the germline V gene are MGHRA and YSYEKL. This CDR3 comprises 15 residues. The V and J ends lost 0 bases and 6 bases respectively, with 14 bases between them. The CDR3 nucleotides read TGCGCCAGCAGCCAAGATGGGGGCGAGGTGAATGGCTACACCTTC. Translation: CASSQDGGEVNGYTF.

The genes are TRBV27 and TRBJ2-7; possibly TRBD1 for D (5 bases). This CDR3 comprises 14 residues. The V gene lost 6 bases and the J gene lost 0 bases, with 12 bases spanning the gap. Per germline, CDR1 MNHEY and CDR2 SMNVEV (reference sequence). The CDR3 DNA reads as TGTGCCAGCAGCCTAGGGGTTAACTCCTACGAGCAGTACTTC. Its protein product is CASSLGVNSYEQYF.

Only a few counts were recorded for this clonotype. The chain uses TRBV28 and TRBJ2-3; weak D call: TRBD2 (5 bases). Per the germline V gene, CDR1 is MDHEN and CDR2 is SYDVKM. The CDR3 covers 14 residues. V dropped 0 bases and J dropped 1 base, with 5 bases sitting between them. CDR3 nucleotide sequence: TGTGCCAGCAGTTTATGGCGGGGCACAGATACGCAGTATTTT. It translates to CASSLWRGTDTQYF. The full variable domain, completed using reference TRBV28 and TRBJ2-3, is DVKVTQSSRYLVKRTGEKVFLECVQDMDHENMFWYRQDPGLGLRLIYFSYDVKMKEKGDIPEGYSVSREKKERFSLILESASTNQTSMYLCASSLWRGTDTQYFGPGTRLTVL.

The chain carries TRBV4-1 and TRBJ2-1; TRBD1 matches 7 bases. CDR3 length: 16 residues. Unmatched junction bases numbered 7, after V lost 3 bases and J lost 2 bases. Germline CDR1 and CDR2: MGHRA and YSYEKL. The CDR3 here is CASSHPTGTAYNEQFF. Written as DNA, the CDR3 is TGCGCCAGCAGCCACCCAACCGGGACAGCCTACAATGAGCAGTTCTTC.

The V gene is TRBV12-3 or TRBV12-4, the J gene TRBJ1-5; D is perhaps TRBD1 (5 bases). The CDR3 is 15 amino acids. Between the trimmed V and J ends, which lost 3 bases and 5 bases, there was a span of 14 bases. For the CDR3, the DNA is TGTGCCAGCAGTTTTACTCAGGGAGGAGATCAGCCCCAGCATTTT. Its protein product is CASSFTQGGDQPQHF.

The chain is built from TRBV19 and TRBJ2-3; D unresolved. This CDR3 contains 14 residues. Germline values: CDR1 LNHDA, CDR2 SQIVND (reference sequence). V shed 3 bases and J shed 0 bases, with 7 bases lying between them. DNA for the CDR3: TGTGCCAGTAGTATCATGGACAGCACAGATACGCAGTATTTT. It yields the protein CASSIMDSTDTQYF.

The rearrangement links TRBV2 to TRBJ1-1; 10 bases are shared with TRBD1. The CDR3 runs 14 residues. The V and J ends lost 6 bases and 4 bases, in that order; junction bases with no gene match: 5. CDR1 and CDR2 from the germline V gene are SNHLY and FYNNEI. The CDR3 is CASSADRGTTEAFF. DNA for the CDR3: TGTGCCAGCAGCGCGGACAGGGGGACCACTGAAGCTTTCTTT.

This clonotype was counted a few times. The chain carries TRBV10-3 and TRBJ2-7; possible D gene TRBD1, 6 bases. From germline, CDR1 is ENHRY and CDR2 SYGVKD. Trimming removed 6 bases at V and 5 bases at J, with 14 bases between. The CDR3 contains 13 residues. CDR3 region: CAIREASGDEQYF. The CDR3 DNA reads as TGTGCCATCAGGGAGGCCTCAGGGGACGAGCAGTACTTC.

The chain couples TRBV11-2 to TRBJ1-2; D remains unclear. This CDR3 is built from 15 residues. Between the trimmed V and J ends, which lost 0 bases and 0 bases, there was a span of 8 bases. The germline gives CDR1 SGHAT, CDR2 FQNNGV. The CDR3 spells CASSLDVPANYGYTF. For the CDR3, the DNA is TGTGCCAGCAGCTTAGATGTCCCAGCTAACTATGGCTACACCTTC.

J is TRBJ2-5 and V is TRBV29-1; 9 positions match TRBD2. CDR1 and CDR2 from the germline V gene are SQVTM and ANQGSEA. With V trimmed by 0 bases and J by 0 bases, 8 bases remained unmatched. The CDR3 length is 17 residues. The CDR3 loop is CSVEDGEASGDQETQYF. The CDR3 bases are TGCAGCGTTGAAGACGGGGAGGCTAGCGGGGACCAAGAGACCCAGTACTTC. Based on the CDR3 plus reference TRBV29-1 and TRBJ2-5, the full variable domain is SAVISQKPSRDICQRGTSLTIQCQVDSQVTMMFWYRQQPGQSLTLIATANQGSEATYESGFVIDKFPISRPNLTFSTLTVSNMSPEDSSIYLCSVEDGEASGDQETQYFGPGTRLLVL.

Ten or more counts support this clonotype. The chain links TRBV27 to TRBJ2-7; 10 bases align to TRBD2. CDR3 size: 16 residues. The germline CDR1 and CDR2 sequences are MNHEY and SMNVEV (reference sequence). V lost 7 bases, J lost 3 bases, and 12 bases stayed unmatched. CDR3 coding DNA: TGTGCCAGCACCACCCGGTATAGCGGGGGGTACTACGAGCAGTACTTC. It codes for CASTTRYSGGYYEQYF.

The rearrangement uses TRBV9 and TRBJ1-4, with D unclear. The CDR3 contains 13 residues. V dropped 7 bases and J dropped 4 bases, with 11 bases sitting between them. Germline V gene lookup returns CDR1 SGDLS and CDR2 YYNGEE. The CDR3 DNA sequence: TGTGCCAGCGGGTCTACGGTTAATGAAAAACTGTTTTTT. It specifies CASGSTVNEKLFF.

This clonotype was counted a few times. This sequence joins TRBV5-1 and TRBJ2-1; D is possibly TRBD1 (7 bases). Germline assignment: CDR1 SGHRS and CDR2 YFSETQ. CDR3 length: 15 amino acids. V lost 3 bases and J lost 3, with 13 bases in between. The CDR3 DNA follows: TGCGCCAGCAGCTCCGCAGGGGGAGGCTACAATGAGCAGTTCTTC. Its protein is CASSSAGGGYNEQFF.

This CDR3 reads CAISEEGSGANVLTF. The CDR3 region has the DNA TGTGCCATCAGTGAGGAGGGATCAGGGGCCAACGTCCTGACTTTC. This sequence joins TRBV10-3 and TRBJ2-6; D perhaps matches TRBD2 (5 bases). The CDR3 is made up of 15 amino acids. V was trimmed by 2 bases and J by 4 bases, leaving 9 bases between them. From germline, CDR1 is ENHRY and CDR2 SYGVKD.

This clonotype was seen a handful of times. The chain has TRBV6-4 and TRBJ1-1; possible D gene TRBD1, 5 bases. Germline V gives CDR1 MRHNA, CDR2 SNTAGT. The CDR3 sequence is 13 residues long. V lost 2 bases and J 8 bases, leaving 12 bases between the germline ends. The chain's CDR3 is CASSDTGFGEAFF. The CDR3 DNA sequence: TGTGCCAGCAGTGACACAGGATTTGGAGAAGCTTTCTTT.

At least ten counts were recorded for this clonotype. The rearrangement links TRBV13 to TRBJ2-1; 10 bases fit TRBD2. This CDR3 spans 15 amino acids. J gave up 6 bases and V 4 bases, and 6 bases lay outside the gene matches. Per germline, CDR1 PRHDT and CDR2 FYEKMQ (reference sequence). The CDR3 coding sequence is TGTGCCAGCAGCTCCCGACTAGCGGGTTCCAATGAGCAGTTCTTC. It encodes CASSSRLAGSNEQFF.

This clonotype was observed once. The chain links TRBV2 to TRBJ1-5; D not certain. The CDR3 consists of 13 residues. Trimming took 0 bases from V and 7 from J, leaving 7 bases between them. Germline V gene data show CDR1 as SNHLY and CDR2 as FYNNEI. The CDR3 region has the DNA TGTGCCAGCAGTGAAGCGCTTCTGCAGCCCCAGCATTTT. This sequence encodes CASSEALLQPQHF.

This clonotype was seen ten or more times. The gene calls are TRBV7-6 and TRBJ1-1; 7 nucleotides agree with TRBD1. This CDR3 spans 15 amino acids. Trimming cost V 4 bases and J 1 base; bases outside gene matches: 6. Germline V CDR1 and CDR2: SGHVS, FNYEAQ. CDR3 DNA sequence: TGTGCCAGCAGCTATCGACAGGGTTCGAACACTGAAGCTTTCTTT. It is translated as CASSYRQGSNTEAFF.

This clonotype was detected a few times. The chain employs TRBV30 and TRBJ2-5, with D hard to call. The CDR3 length is 12 residues. Trimming removed 4 bases from V and 5 bases from J, with 11 bases in between. CDR1 and CDR2 from the germline V gene are GTSNPN and SVGIG (reference sequence). DNA for the CDR3: TGTGCCTGGACAGAACGTGGGGAGACCCAGTACTTC. The encoded protein is CAWTERGETQYF.

This chain joins TRBV12-3 or TRBV12-4 and TRBJ2-1; D might be TRBD2 (5 bases). V was cut by 3 bases and J by 0 bases, with 12 bases left in between. The CDR3 is 16 residues long. The CDR3: CASSLGSTSSYNEQFF. CDR3 sequence (DNA): TGTGCCAGCAGTTTGGGTAGCACTAGCTCCTACAATGAGCAGTTCTTC.